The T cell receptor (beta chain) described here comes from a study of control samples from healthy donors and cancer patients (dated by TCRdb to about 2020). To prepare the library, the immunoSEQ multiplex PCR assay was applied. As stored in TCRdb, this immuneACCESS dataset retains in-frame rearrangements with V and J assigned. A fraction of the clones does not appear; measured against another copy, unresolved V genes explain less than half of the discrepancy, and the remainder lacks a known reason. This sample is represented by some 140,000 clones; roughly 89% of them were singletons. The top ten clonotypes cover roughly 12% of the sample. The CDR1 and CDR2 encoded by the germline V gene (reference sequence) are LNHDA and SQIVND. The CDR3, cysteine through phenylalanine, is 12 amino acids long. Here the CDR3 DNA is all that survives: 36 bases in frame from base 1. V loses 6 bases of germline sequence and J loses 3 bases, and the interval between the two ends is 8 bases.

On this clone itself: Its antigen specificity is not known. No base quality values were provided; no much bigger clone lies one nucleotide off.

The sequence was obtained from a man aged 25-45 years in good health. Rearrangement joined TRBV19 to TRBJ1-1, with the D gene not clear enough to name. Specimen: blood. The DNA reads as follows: TGTGCCAGTAGCGACCGAGACACTGAAGCTTTCTTT. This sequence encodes CASSDRDTEAFF. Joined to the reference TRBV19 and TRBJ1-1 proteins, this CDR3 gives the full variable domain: DGGITQSPKYLFRKEGQNVTLSCEQNLNHDAMYWYRQDPGQGLRLIYYSQIVNDFQKGDIAEGYSVSREKKESFPLTVTSAQKNPTAFYLCASSDRDTEAFFGQGTRLTVV.